This T cell receptor beta chain came from a study of blood T cell repertoires in COVID-19 (dated by TCRdb to about 2020). Turning to the overall study: Samples covering the acute and convalescent phases of COVID-19 were provided by collaborators in the United States, Italy and Spain. The material from the prospective study consisted of cDNA or gDNA derived from T cells, B-cell-depleted T cells, or PBMCs. The dataset comprised deeply sampled blood TCRbeta repertoires from subjects exposed to, actively infected with, or recovered from COVID-19. The repertoires were released in a freely available public database intended as a resource for research on the immune response to SARS-CoV-2. The samples were drawn from the first 160 participants of the ongoing ImmuneRACE study and from more than 1,000 subjects provided by 6 global collaborators. Sample metadata almost always included a de-identified subject ID, COVID-19 status, age in years and sex. HLA class I and class II types, where available, came from metadata supplied by the sample provider rather than from assay-based typing. General study outcomes and caveats: The quantity of clinical and demographic metadata differed by source and by participant and was supplied without curation.

TCRbeta CDR3 regions were amplified from genomic DNA using the immunoSEQ Assay, a bias-controlled multiplex PCR. In the authors' own workflow: Nucleated cell counts per sample were estimated from amplification of reference gene primers within the assay. To quantify the absolute abundance of each unique TCRbeta CDR3 rearrangement, sequence reads were collapsed and filtered. Productive Simpson clonality was computed per sample as the square root of Simpson's diversity index over productive rearrangements. As stored in TCRdb, this immuneACCESS dataset retains in-frame rearrangements with V and J assigned. A fraction of the clones does not appear; measured against another copy, unresolved V genes explain less than half of the discrepancy, and the remainder lacks a known reason. The V and J calls and clone size are taken from that table; D and trimming were inferred from the DNA. The sample table lists 150,000 or so clones, about 86% of them with a count of one. Clones ranked in the top ten supply 7% to 10% of the sample.

On this clone: No cognate antigen has been identified for it. There are no base qualities to consult, and no much larger clone falls within one base.

In the prospective study, participants were about 18 to 95 years old, resided in 25 or so geographic areas of the United States, and were enrolled through a virtual design. In the prospective study, cohorts were assigned on the basis of participant-reported clinical history obtained from a screening survey and a study questionnaire. ImmuneRACE Cohort 3 recovered participants were defined by two consecutive negative NP/OP PCR tests, healthcare professional clearance, or symptom resolution. Mobile phlebotomists in the prospective study collected whole blood, serum and a nasopharyngeal or oropharyngeal swab from every participant. Prospective study participants could optionally give additional blood draws and questionnaires over a roughly 2-month period. Prospective study blood samples were shipped either frozen or at room temperature before DNA extraction. The cysteine opens and the phenylalanine closes a CDR3 of 13 amino acids. Only the CDR3 portion is preserved as DNA: 39 bases, with reading frame beginning at the first base. Looking up the germline V gene yields CDR1 KGHSH and CDR2 LQKENI. Relative to germline, V is 1 base shorter and J is 1 base shorter, with 4 bases between their ends.

This receptor was identified in a man aged 50-60 years who had recovered from COVID-19. The V and J genes are TRBV18 and TRBJ1-1; the D gene is not confidently resolved. The sample was PBMCs or T cells enriched from blood (not recorded which). The CDR3 reads as follows: CASSPQPNTEAFF. The bases are TGTGCCAGCTCACCACAGCCGAACACTGAAGCTTTCTTT.